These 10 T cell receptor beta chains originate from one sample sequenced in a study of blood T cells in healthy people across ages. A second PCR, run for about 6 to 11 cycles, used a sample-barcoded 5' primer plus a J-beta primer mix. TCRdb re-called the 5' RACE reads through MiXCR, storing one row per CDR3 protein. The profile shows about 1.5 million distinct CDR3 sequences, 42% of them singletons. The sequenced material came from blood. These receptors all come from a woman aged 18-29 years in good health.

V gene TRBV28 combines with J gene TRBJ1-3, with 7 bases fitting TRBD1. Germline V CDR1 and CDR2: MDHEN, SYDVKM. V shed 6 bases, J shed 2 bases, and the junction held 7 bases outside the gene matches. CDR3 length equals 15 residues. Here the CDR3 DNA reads TGTGCCAGCAGCCTGACCGGGACAGCTGGAAACACCATATATTTT. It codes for CASSLTGTAGNTIYF. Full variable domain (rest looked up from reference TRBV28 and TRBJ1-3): DVKVTQSSRYLVKRTGEKVFLECVQDMDHENMFWYRQDPGLGLRLIYFSYDVKMKEKGDIPEGYSVSREKKERFSLILESASTNQTSMYLCASSLTGTAGNTIYFGEGSWLTVV.

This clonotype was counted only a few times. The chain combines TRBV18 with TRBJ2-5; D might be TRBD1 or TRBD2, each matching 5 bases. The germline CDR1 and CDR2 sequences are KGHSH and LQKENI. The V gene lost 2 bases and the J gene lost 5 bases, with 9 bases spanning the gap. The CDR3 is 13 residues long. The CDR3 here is CASSPGGAETQYF. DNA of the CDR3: TGTGCCAGCTCACCAGGGGGAGCGGAGACCCAGTACTTC.

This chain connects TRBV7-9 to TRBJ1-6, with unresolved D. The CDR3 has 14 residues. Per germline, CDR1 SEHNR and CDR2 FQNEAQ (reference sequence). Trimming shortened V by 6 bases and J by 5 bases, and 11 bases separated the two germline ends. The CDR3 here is CASRTRQNNSPLHF. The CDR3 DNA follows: TGTGCCAGCAGGACCAGGCAAAATAATTCACCCCTCCACTTT. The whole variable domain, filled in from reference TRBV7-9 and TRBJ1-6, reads DTGVSQNPRHKITKRGQNVTFRCDPISEHNRLYWYRQTLGQGPEFLTYFQNEAQLEKSRLLSDRFSAERPKGSFSTLEIQRTEQGDSAMYLCASRTRQNNSPLHFGNGTRLTVT.

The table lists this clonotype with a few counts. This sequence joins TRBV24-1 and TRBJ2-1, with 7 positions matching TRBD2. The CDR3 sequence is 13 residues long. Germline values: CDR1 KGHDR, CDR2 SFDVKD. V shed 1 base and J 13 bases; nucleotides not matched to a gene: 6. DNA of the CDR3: TGTGCCACCAGTGATTTCTCGCGGGGGAGACAGTTCTTC. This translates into CATSDFSRGRQFF.

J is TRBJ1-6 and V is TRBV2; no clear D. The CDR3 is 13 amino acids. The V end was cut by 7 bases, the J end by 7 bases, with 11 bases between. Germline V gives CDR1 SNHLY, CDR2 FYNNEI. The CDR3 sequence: CASIGRENSPLHF. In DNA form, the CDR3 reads TGTGCCAGCATTGGGCGGGAAAATTCACCCCTCCACTTT.

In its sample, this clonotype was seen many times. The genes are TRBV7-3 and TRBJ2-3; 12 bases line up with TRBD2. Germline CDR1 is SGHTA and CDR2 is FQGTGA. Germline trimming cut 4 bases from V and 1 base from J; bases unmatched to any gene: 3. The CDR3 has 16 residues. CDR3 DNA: TGTGCCAGCAGCTCACGACTAGCGGGAGGCACAGATACGCAGTATTTT. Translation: CASSSRLAGGTDTQYF.

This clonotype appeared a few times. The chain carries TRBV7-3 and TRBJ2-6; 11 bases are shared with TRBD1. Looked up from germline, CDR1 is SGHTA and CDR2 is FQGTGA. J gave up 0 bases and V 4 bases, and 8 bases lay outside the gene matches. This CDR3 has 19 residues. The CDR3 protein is CASSYPEGQGDSGANVLTF. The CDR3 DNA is TGTGCCAGCAGCTACCCCGAGGGACAGGGGGACTCTGGGGCCAACGTCCTGACTTTC. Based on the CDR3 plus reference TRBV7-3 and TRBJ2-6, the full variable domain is GAGVSQTPSNKVTEKGKYVELRCDPISGHTALYWYRQSLGQGPEFLIYFQGTGAADDSGLPNDRFFAVRPEGSVSTLKIQRTERGDSAVYLCASSYPEGQGDSGANVLTFGAGSRLTVL.

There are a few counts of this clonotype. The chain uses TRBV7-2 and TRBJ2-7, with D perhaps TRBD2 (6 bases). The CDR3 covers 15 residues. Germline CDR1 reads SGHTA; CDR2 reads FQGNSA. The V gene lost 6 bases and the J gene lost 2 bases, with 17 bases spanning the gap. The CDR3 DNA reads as TGTGCCAGCAGTCAGTCCGGGACTGAAGCCTACGAGCAGTACTTC. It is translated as CASSQSGTEAYEQYF.

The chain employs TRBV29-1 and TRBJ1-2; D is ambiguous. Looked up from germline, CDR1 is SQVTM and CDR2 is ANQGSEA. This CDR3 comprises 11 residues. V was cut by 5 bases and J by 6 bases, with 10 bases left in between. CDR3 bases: TGCAGCGTTCCACGTTTGGATGGCTACACCTTC. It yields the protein CSVPRLDGYTF.

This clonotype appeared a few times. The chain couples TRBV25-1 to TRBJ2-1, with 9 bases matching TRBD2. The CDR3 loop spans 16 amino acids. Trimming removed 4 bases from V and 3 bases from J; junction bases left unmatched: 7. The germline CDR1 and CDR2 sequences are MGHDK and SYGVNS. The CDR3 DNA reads TGTGCCAGCAGTGCCCCGGCGGGAGGGTTCTACAATGAGCAGTTCTTC. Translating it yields CASSAPAGGFYNEQFF.